The T cell receptor (beta chain) described here comes from a study of T cells after yellow fever vaccination. On the study more broadly: In the case of low-cell-number fractions, SMART-Seq v4 Ultra Low Input was used for preparation.

This clonotype was recorded a few times. Its antigen remains unidentified. The CDR3 is made up of 15 amino acids. Germline loops: CDR1 SGHRS, CDR2 YFSETQ. V gave up 6 bases and J gave up 6 bases, with 21 bases separating them. TCRdb reprocessed the 5' RACE reads with MiXCR, giving one entry per CDR3 protein. The profile shows 450,000 to 550,000 distinct CDR3 sequences, 20% to 25% of them singletons. Findings and limits, study-wide: Post-booster repertoires contained most primary-vaccination clones again (96% CD4, about 90% CD8).

This sequence was found in a young man who received the YFV17D yellow fever vaccine. This chain links TRBV5-1 with TRBJ1-1; possible D gene TRBD1, 5 bases. Sequenced material: PBMCs, taken approximately 20 days after the first yellow fever vaccination. DNA of the CDR3: TGCGCCAGCACCAATTGGGGGACTGATCTCTCTGAAGCTTTCTTT. It encodes CASTNWGTDLSEAFF.